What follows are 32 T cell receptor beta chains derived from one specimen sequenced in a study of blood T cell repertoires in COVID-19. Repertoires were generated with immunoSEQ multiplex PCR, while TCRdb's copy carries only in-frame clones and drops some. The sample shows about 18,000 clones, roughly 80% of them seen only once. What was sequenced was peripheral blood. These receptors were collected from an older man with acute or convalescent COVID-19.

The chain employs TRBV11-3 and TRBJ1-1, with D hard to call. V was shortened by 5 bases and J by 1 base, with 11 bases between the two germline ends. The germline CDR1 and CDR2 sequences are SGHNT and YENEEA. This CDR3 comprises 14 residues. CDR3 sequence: CASSRGFGNTEAFF. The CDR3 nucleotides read TGTGCCAGCAGCCGCGGGTTCGGGAACACTGAAGCTTTCTTT.

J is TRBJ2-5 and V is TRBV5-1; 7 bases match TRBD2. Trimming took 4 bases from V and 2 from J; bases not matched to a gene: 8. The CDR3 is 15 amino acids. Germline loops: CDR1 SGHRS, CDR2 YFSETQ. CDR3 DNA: TGCGCCAGCAGCCAGAGCGGGGACGGACAAGAGACCCAGTACTTC. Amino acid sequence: CASSQSGDGQETQYF.

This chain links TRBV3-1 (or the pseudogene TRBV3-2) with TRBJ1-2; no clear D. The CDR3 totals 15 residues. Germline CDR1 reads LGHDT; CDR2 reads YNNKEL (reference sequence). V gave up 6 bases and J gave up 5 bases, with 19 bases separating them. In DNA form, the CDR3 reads TGTGCCAGCAGTGGTGGGCCAAACACCGCTTATGGCTACACCTTC. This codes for CASSGGPNTAYGYTF.

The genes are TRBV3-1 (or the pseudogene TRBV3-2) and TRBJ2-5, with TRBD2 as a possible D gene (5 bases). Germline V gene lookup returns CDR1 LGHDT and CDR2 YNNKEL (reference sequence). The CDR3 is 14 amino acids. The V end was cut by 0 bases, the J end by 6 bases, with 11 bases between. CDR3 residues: CASSQETAAQTQYF. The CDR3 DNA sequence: TGTGCCAGCAGCCAAGAAACAGCGGCGCAGACCCAGTACTTC.

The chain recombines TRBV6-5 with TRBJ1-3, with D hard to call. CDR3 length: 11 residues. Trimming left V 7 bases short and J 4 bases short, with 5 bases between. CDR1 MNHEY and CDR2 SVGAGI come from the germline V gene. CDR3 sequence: CASIRGNTIYF. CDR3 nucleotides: TGTGCCAGCATCCGGGGAAACACCATATATTTT.

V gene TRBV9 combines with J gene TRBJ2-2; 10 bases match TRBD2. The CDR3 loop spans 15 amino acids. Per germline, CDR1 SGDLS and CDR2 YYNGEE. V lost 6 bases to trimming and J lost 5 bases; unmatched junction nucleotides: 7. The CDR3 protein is CASTPSGGETGELFF. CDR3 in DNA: TGTGCCAGCACCCCTAGCGGGGGAGAGACCGGGGAGCTGTTTTTT.

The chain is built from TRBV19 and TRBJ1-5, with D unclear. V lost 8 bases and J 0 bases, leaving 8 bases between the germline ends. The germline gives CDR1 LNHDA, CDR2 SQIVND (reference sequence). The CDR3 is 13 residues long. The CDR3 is CASAVYSNQPQHF. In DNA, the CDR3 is TGTGCCAGTGCAGTATATAGCAATCAGCCCCAGCATTTT.

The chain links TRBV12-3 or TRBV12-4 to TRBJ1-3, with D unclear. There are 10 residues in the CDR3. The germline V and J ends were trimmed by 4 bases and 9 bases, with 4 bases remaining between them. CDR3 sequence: CASSSTTIYF. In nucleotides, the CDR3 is TGTGCCAGCAGTTCTACCACCATATATTTT.

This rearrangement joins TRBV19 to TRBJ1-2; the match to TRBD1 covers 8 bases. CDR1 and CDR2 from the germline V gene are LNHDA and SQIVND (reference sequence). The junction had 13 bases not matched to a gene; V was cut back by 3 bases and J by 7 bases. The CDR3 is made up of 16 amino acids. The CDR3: CASSIGGQARLSGYTF. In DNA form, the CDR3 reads TGTGCCAGTAGTATTGGGGGACAGGCCCGTCTAAGTGGCTACACCTTC.

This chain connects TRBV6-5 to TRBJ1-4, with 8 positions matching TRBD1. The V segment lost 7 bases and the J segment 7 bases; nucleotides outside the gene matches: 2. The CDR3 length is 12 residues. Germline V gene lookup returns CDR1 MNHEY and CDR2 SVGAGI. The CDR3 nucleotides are TGTGCCAGCAAGACAGGGGTTGAAAAACTGTTTTTT. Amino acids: CASKTGVEKLFF.

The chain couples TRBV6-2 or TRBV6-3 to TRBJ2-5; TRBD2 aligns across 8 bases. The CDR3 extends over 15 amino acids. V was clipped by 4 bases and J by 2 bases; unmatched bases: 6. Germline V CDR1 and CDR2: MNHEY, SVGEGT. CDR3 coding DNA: TGTGCCAGCAGTTCCCAGCGGGGGATACAAGAGACCCAGTACTTC. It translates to CASSSQRGIQETQYF.

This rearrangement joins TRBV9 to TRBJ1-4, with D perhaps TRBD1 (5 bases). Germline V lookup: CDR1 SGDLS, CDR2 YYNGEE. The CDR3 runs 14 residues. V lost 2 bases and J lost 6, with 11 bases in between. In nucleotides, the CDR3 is TGTGCCAGCAGCGTCCAGGCGGGGGATGAAAAACTGTTTTTT. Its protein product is CASSVQAGDEKLFF.

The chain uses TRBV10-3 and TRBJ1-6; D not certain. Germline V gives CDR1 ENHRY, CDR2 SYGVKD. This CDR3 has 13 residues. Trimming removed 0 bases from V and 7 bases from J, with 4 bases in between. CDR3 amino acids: CAISESSNSPLHF. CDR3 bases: TGTGCCATCAGTGAGTCAAGCAATTCACCCCTCCACTTT.

CDR3 sequence (DNA): TGTGCCAGCAGCCATGACCGACCAATTACAGGGATGAACACTGAAGCTTTCTTT. It is translated as CASSHDRPITGMNTEAFF. The chain uses TRBV3-1 (or the pseudogene TRBV3-2) and TRBJ1-1; the D gene is possibly TRBD1 (6 bases). The V gene's germline CDR1 is LGHDT and CDR2 YNNKEL (reference sequence). This CDR3 region has 18 residues. Trimming removed 3 bases at V and 0 bases at J, with 20 bases between.

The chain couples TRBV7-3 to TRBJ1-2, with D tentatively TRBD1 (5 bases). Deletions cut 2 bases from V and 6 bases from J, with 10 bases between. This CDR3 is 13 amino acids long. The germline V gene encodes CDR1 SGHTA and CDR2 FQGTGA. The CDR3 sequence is CASSLDSSNGYTF. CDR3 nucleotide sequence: TGTGCCAGCAGCTTAGACAGTAGCAATGGCTACACCTTC. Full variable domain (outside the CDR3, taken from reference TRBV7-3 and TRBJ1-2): GAGVSQTPSNKVTEKGKYVELRCDPISGHTALYWYRQSLGQGPEFLIYFQGTGAADDSGLPNDRFFAVRPEGSVSTLKIQRTERGDSAVYLCASSLDSSNGYTFGSGTRLTVV.

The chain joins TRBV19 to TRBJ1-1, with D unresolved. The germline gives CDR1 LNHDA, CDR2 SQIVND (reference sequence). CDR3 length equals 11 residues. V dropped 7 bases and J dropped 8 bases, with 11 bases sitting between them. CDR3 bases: TGTGCCAGTAAGAAAGCGGGGGAAGCTTTCTTT. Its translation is CASKKAGEAFF.

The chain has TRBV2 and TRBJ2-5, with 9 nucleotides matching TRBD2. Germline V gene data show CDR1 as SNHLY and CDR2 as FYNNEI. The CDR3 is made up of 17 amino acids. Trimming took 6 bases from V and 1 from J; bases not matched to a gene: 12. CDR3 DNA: TGTGCCAGCAGCAAGGCACGGGCTAGCGGGGCCCAAGAGACCCAGTACTTC. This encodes CASSKARASGAQETQYF.

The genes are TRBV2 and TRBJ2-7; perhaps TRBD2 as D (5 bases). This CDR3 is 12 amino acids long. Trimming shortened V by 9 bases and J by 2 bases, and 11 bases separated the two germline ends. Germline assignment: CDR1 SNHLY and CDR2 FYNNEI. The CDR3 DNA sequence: TGTGCCAGTGCGGGCCGAACCTACGAGCAGTACTTC. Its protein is CASAGRTYEQYF.

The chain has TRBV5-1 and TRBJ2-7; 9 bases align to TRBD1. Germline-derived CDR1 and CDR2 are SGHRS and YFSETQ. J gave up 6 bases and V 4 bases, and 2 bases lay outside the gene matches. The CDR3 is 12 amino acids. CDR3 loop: CASSQDRGEQYF. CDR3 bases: TGCGCCAGCAGCCAGGACAGGGGCGAGCAGTACTTC.

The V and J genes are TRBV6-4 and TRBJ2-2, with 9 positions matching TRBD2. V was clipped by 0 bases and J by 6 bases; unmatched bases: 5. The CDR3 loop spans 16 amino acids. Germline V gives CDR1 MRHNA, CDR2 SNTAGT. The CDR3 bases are TGTGCCAGCAGTGACTCGGGGACTAGCAGCGCCGGGGAGCTGTTTTTT. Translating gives CASSDSGTSSAGELFF.

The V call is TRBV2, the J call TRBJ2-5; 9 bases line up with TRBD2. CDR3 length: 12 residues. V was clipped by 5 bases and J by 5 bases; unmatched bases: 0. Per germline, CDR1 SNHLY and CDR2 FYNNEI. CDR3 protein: CASSLAGETQYF. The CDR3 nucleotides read TGTGCCAGCAGTCTAGCGGGGGAGACCCAGTACTTC.

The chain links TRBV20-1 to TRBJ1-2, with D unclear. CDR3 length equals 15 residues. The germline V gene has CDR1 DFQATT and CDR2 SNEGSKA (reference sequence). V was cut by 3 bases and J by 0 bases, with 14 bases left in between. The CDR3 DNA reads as TGCAGTGCTAGTTCAGCGTCCGAACCTAACTATGGCTACACCTTC. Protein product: CSASSASEPNYGYTF.

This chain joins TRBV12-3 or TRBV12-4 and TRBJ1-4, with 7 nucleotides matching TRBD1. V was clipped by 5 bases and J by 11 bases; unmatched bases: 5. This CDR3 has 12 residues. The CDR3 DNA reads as TGTGCCAGCAGTCGATCACAGGGGAAACTGTTTTTT. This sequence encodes CASSRSQGKLFF.

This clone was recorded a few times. The CDR3 region has the DNA TGTGCCAGCAGTGAAGATGGCAGGGACTACGAGCAGTACTTC. This translates into CASSEDGRDYEQYF. The V gene is TRBV6-1, the J gene TRBJ2-7, with D tentatively TRBD1 (5 bases). The CDR3 is 14 amino acids. Trimming stripped 1 base from V and 3 bases from J, with 10 bases between. CDR1 and CDR2 (germline): MNHNS, SASEGT.

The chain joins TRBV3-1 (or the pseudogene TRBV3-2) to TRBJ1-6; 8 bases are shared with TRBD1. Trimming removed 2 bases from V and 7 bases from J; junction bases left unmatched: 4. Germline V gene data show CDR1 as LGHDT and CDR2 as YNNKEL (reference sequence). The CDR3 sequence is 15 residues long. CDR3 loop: CASSQLRTGNSPLHF. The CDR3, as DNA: TGTGCCAGCAGCCAACTTCGGACAGGGAATTCACCCCTCCACTTT.

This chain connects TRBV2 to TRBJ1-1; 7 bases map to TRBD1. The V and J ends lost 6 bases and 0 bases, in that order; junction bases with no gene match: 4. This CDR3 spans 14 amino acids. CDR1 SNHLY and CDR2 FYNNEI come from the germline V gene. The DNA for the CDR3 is TGTGCCAGCAGCAAACAGGGGTTGAACACTGAAGCTTTCTTT. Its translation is CASSKQGLNTEAFF.

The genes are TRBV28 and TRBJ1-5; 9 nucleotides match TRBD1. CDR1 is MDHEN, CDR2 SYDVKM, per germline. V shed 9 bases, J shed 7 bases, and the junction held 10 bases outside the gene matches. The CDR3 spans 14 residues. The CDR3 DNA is TGTGCCAGTGATACAGGGGGCGCAGGGCAGCCCCAGCATTTT. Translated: CASDTGGAGQPQHF.

The chain's CDR3 is CASSLGGPGLPPYEQYF. The CDR3 DNA follows: TGTGCCAGCAGCTTGGGTGGACCGGGACTTCCACCCTACGAGCAGTACTTC. V gene TRBV5-6 combines with J gene TRBJ2-7, with D maybe TRBD2 (6 bases). This CDR3 spans 17 amino acids. V shed 0 bases and J shed 2 bases, with 18 bases lying between them. CDR1 is SGHDT, CDR2 YYEEEE, per germline.

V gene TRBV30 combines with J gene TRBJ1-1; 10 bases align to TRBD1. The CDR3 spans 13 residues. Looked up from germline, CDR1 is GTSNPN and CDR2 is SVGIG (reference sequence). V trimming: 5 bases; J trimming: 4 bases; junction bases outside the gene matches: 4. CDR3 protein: CAWGGQGGTEAFF. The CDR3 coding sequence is TGTGCCTGGGGAGGACAGGGGGGCACTGAAGCTTTCTTT.

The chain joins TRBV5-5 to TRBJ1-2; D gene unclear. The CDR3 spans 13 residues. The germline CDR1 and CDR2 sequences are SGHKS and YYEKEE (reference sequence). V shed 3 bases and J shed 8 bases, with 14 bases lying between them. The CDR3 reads CASSSNGGIGYTF. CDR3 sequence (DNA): TGTGCCAGCAGCTCCAATGGAGGGATCGGCTACACCTTC.

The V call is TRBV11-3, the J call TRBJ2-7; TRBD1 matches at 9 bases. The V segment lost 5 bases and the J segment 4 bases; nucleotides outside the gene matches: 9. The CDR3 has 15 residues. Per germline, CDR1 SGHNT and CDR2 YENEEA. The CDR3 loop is CASSPNPGQGYEQYF. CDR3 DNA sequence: TGTGCCAGCAGCCCAAATCCGGGACAGGGATACGAGCAGTACTTC. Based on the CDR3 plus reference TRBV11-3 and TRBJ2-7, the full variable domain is EAGVVQSPRYKIIEKKQPVAFWCNPISGHNTLYWYLQNLGQGPELLIRYENEEAVDDSQLPKDRFSAERLKGVDSTLKIQPAELGDSAVYLCASSPNPGQGYEQYFGPGTRLTVT.

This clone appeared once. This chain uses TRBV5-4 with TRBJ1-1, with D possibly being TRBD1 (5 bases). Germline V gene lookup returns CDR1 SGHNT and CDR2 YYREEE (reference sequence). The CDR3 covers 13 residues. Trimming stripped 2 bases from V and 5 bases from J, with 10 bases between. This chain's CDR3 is CASSFGGKTEAFF. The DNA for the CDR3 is TGTGCCAGCAGCTTTGGGGGGAAAACTGAAGCTTTCTTT.